The present T cell receptor beta chain was sequenced within a study of OX40 agonist ivuxolimab in advanced cancers. Study at large: Ivuxolimab is an agonistic anti-OX40 (CD134) antibody, and patients were treated with it. Averaging about 60 years in age, with a range of roughly 20 to 79, the cohort was around 85% male. Dose-escalation patients suffered from hepatocellular carcinoma, melanoma, renal cell or head and neck cancer. Findings and caveats of the study: Researchers report that CD8+ T cells had, on average, more expanded clones than CD4+.

Produced via immunoSEQ multiplex PCR; TCRdb's table is partial and in-frame only. The repertoire includes about 21,000 clones, around 80% of them detected once, and 15% to 25% sits in the top ten. Details on this clone: The antigen is undetermined.

The CDR3 length is 15 residues. V was trimmed by 2 bases and J by 0 bases, leaving 9 bases between them. Germline CDR1 and CDR2: SGHAT and FQNNGV. The source of this sequence is an adult with an advanced solid tumor such as melanoma, head and neck, liver or kidney cancer. The gene calls are TRBV11-2 and TRBJ2-3, with unresolved D. The starting material was CD4+ or CD8+ T cells sorted from blood, obtained in a trial of the OX40 agonist ivuxolimab. The DNA for the CDR3 is TGTGCCAGCAGCTTATGGGGTACTAGCACAGATACGCAGTATTTT. This codes for CASSLWGTSTDTQYF.